The present T cell receptor (beta chain) was sequenced within a study of OX40 agonist ivuxolimab in advanced cancers. In the study overall: Ivuxolimab, which patients received intravenously every 2 weeks, was dosed at 0.01 to 10 mg/kg.

This CDR3 has 15 residues. V was cut by 6 bases and J by 0 bases, with 11 bases left in between. Germline CDR1 MNHNY, CDR2 SVGAGI (reference sequence). Study results and caveats: At doses 0.1 to 3.0 mg/kg, CD4+ and CD8+ clones expanded. On average, CD8+ T cells showed a greater number of expanded clones than CD4+.

Autoimmune disease history or systemic immunosuppression led to patients being barred. Remarks on this clone: Its antigen is not identified.

Sequencing was performed with immunoSEQ multiplex PCR; in TCRdb, only in-frame clones are kept and a portion is missing. This repertoire shows more than 35,000 clones, roughly 72% found once; its top ten account for around a quarter. The TCR sequence derives from an adult with an advanced solid tumor such as melanoma, head and neck, liver or kidney cancer. Material: CD4+ or CD8+ T cells sorted from blood, obtained in a trial of the OX40 agonist ivuxolimab. The J gene is TRBJ2-2, the V gene TRBV6-6; no firm D call. CDR3 in amino acids: CASRTTDANTGELFF. CDR3 DNA sequence: TGTGCCAGCAGAACGACGGATGCGAACACCGGGGAGCTGTTTTTT.